This TCR beta chain was sequenced during a study of CD8 T cells in Susac syndrome. After extraction with the RNeasy kit, about 0.5 to 1 ug of the RNA was reverse transcribed using random hexamers. TCRdb reprocessed the immunoSEQ multiplex PCR reads via MiXCR and lists one record per CDR3 protein. Of 90,000 to 150,000 distinct CDR3 sequences in the sample, roughly 91% were seen once. Germline V CDR1 and CDR2: DFQATT, SNEGSKA (reference sequence). CDR3 size: 12 residues. Between the trimmed V and J ends, which lost 3 bases and 8 bases, there was a span of 13 bases. TEMRA cells were FACS-enriched and CD8+ and CD4+ T cells negatively isolated.

The rearrangement uses TRBV20-1 and TRBJ1-1, with D possibly being TRBD1 (5 bases). The sequence was obtained from a human donor in good health. The source material was CD4+ T cells from PBMCs. Here the CDR3 DNA reads TGCAGTGCTAGTAGGGACGGGAGGGAAGCTTTCTTT. This encodes CSASRDGREAFF.